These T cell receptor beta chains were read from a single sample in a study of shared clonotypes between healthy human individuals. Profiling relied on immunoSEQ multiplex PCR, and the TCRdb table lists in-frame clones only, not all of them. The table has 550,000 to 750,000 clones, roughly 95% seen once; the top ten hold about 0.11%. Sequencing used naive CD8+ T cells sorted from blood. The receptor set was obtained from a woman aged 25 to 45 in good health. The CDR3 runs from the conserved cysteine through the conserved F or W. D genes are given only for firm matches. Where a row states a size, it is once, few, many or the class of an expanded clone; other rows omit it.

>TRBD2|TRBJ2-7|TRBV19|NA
TGTGCCAGTAGTGCGGGGAGCGGGGGCTACGAGCAGTACTTC
CASSAGSGGYEQYF
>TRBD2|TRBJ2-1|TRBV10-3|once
TGTGCCATCAGTGAGGTGGCTAGCGGGTTCTCCTACAATGAGCAGTTCTTC
CAISEVASGFSYNEQFF
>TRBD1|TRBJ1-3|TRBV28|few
TGTGCCAGCAGTGGGGACAGGGAACTCTCTGGAAACACCATATATTTT
CASSGDRELSGNTIYF
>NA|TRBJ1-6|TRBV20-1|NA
TGCAGTGCCCGGACTCTCTCACCCCTCCACTTT
CSARTLSPLHF
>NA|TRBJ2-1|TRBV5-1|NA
TGCGCCAGCAGCTTGGAGGACAAGATCTACAATGAGCAGTTCTTC
CASSLEDKIYNEQFF
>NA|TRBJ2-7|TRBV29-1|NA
TGCAGCGTCTCAGTCCCCTACGAGCAGTACTTC
CSVSVPYEQYF
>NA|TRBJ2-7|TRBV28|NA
TGTGCCAGCAGTCCCTCTTTGGAGCAGTACTTC
CASSPSLEQYF
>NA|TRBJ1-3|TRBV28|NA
TGTGCCAGCAGTTACCCCCCGTCCGTCTCTGGAAACACCATATATTTT
CASSYPPSVSGNTIYF
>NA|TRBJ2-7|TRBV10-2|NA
TGCGCCAGCAGTGAGTCTGGGAAGCAGTACTTC
CASSESGKQYF
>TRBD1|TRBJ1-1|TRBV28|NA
TGTGCCAGCAGTACGCCTGACAGGGGCACCATGAACACTGAAGCTTTCTTT
CASSTPDRGTMNTEAFF
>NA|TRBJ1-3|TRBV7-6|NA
TGTGCCAGCAGCGCTACCTACGACTCTGGAAACACCATATATTTT
CASSATYDSGNTIYF
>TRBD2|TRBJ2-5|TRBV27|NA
TGTGCCAGCAGTTTTTTGGGCTTGGCAGCGGGAGAAGGGAAAGAGACCCAGTACTTC
CASSFLGLAAGEGKETQYF
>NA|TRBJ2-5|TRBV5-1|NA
TGCGCCAGCAGCTTGTTATCGCAGACTCAAGAGACCCAGTACTTC
CASSLLSQTQETQYF
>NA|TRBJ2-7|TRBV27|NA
TGTGCCAGCAGACCCGGGGGCCCCTCCTACGAGCAGTACTTC
CASRPGGPSYEQYF
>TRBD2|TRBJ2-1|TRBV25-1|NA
TGTGCCAGCAGTGATAGGGTCTCTAGCGGGATTTTCGACAATGAGCAGTTCTTC
CASSDRVSSGIFDNEQFF
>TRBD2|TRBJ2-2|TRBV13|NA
TGTGCCAGCAGCCAGCGGGAGGGTTTCACCGGGGAGCTGTTTTTT
CASSQREGFTGELFF
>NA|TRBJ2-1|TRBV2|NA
TGTGCCAGCAGTGAAGCGCTTTCTACCGGATGGGGGGATGAGCAGTTCTTC
CASSEALSTGWGDEQFF
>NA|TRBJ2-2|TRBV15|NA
TGTGCCACCGCCTGGACAGAGAACACCGGGGAGCTGTTTTTT
CATAWTENTGELFF
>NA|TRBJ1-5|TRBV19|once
TGTGCCAGTACGGAAGGACAGACCCAATATCAGCCCCAGCATTTT
CASTEGQTQYQPQHF
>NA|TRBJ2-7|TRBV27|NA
TGTGCCAGCAGTGCTGGACTGGAGATCTACGAGCAGTACTTC
CASSAGLEIYEQYF
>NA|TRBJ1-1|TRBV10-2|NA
TGCGCCAGCAAACCTTGGGGGGGCACTGAAGCTTTCTTT
CASKPWGGTEAFF
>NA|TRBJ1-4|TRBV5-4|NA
TGTGCCAGCAGCCCGGGGGTAGCAACTAATGAAAAACTGTTTTTT
CASSPGVATNEKLFF
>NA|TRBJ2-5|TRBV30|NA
TGTGCCTGGAGTCCCGCCCCTTACTTC
CAWSPAPYF